This T cell receptor beta chain is from a study of T cell changes during pregnancy in multiple sclerosis. Repertoires were generated with immunoSEQ multiplex PCR, while TCRdb's copy carries only in-frame clones and drops some. The repertoire holds some 80,000 clones, with about 94% as singletons. J gave up 8 bases and V 2 bases, and 3 bases lay outside the gene matches. The CDR3 extends over 13 amino acids. Germline CDR1 GTSNPN, CDR2 SVGIG (reference sequence). This sample comprised peripheral blood, obtained in the third trimester of pregnancy. The clonotype originates from a female donor with multiple sclerosis, enrolled in a pregnancy study. The chain is built from TRBV30 and TRBJ1-6, with 7 positions matching TRBD1. In DNA form, the CDR3 reads TGTGCCTGGAGTACAGGGGTGTATTCACCCCTCCACTTT. This gives the protein CAWSTGVYSPLHF.